This record covers a single TCR beta chain. This specimen comes from a study of blood T cell repertoires in COVID-19. Study as a whole: Samples came from the United States, Italy and Spain, spanning acute and convalescent COVID-19. The cDNA or gDNA used as material had been derived from T cells, B-cell-depleted T cells, or PBMCs.

This CDR3 comprises 15 residues. Germline V gene lookup returns CDR1 SGHNT and CDR2 YENEEA. V was clipped by 6 bases and J by 2 bases, with 14 bases between them. Original processing methods: Estimation of nucleated cell counts was performed using reference gene primer amplification. Profiled with immunoSEQ multiplex PCR; TCRdb holds only in-frame clones, not every one. V, J and clone size derive from that table, while D and trimming were established from the DNA sequence. The profile shows around 160,000 clones, about 86% of them singletons. V is TRBV11-3 and J is TRBJ1-5; D call uncertain. This clonotype was sampled from a man aged 55 to 70 with acute or convalescent COVID-19. The source material was peripheral blood. As DNA, the CDR3 is TGTGCCAGCAGTCGTCAATACCAGGGCAATCAGCCCCAGCATTTT. It is translated as CASSRQYQGNQPQHF.